This TCR beta chain was found in a study of T cells in Graves' hyperthyroidism and ophthalmopathy. Amplified TCR beta CDR3 regions derived from RNA transcripts. During a first-round RT-PCR of the TCR CDR3, the HTBI primer set was used. TCRdb ran MiXCR on the multiplex PCR reads and lists one entry per CDR3 protein. There are about 570,000 distinct CDR3 sequences in the sample; roughly 50% occur only once, and around 20% lies in the top ten. Clinical symptoms, serum thyroxine, TRAb, thyroid ultrasound and orbital computed tomography established diagnosis. This clonotype was sampled from an adult woman with Graves' disease, either hyperthyroidism or ophthalmopathy (not recorded which). The sequenced material came from peripheral blood or thyroid tissue (not recorded which).

The CDR3 sequence: CASSQVRDPSEQYF. In DNA, the CDR3 is TGTGCCAGCAGCCAAGTACGGGACCCGAGCGAGCAGTACTTC. The chain employs TRBV3-1 and TRBJ2-7; perhaps D is TRBD1 or TRBD2 (5 bases each). The V end was cut by 1 base, the J end by 6 bases, with 13 bases between. Germline V lookup: CDR1 LGHDT, CDR2 YNNKEL (reference sequence). The CDR3 runs to 14 residues.